This T cell receptor (beta chain) was recovered during a study of blood T cell repertoires in COVID-19. Study-wide background: The study drew acute and convalescent COVID-19 samples from the United States, Italy and Spain. PBMCs, B-cell-depleted T cells, or T cells provided the cDNA or gDNA that made up the material.

Methods used by the authors: Using reference gene primer amplification, nucleated cell counts were estimated. Sequenced by immunoSEQ multiplex PCR; TCRdb stores in-frame clones only, minus some. The V and J calls and the clone size are those of that table, but D and trimming were determined from the DNA. The sample has some 160,000 clones; roughly four fifths are singletons. Trimming took 4 bases from V and 8 from J; bases not matched to a gene: 2. The CDR3 covers 12 residues. This clonotype originated in a man aged 65 to 79 who had recovered from COVID-19. Specimen: peripheral blood. The chain employs TRBV12-3 or TRBV12-4 and TRBJ2-1, with TRBD2 matching over 7 bases. The CDR3 reads CASSSGGYEQFF. The DNA for the CDR3 is TGTGCCAGCAGTTCGGGGGGATATGAGCAGTTCTTC.